Listed below are T cell receptor beta chains from one sample, sequenced in a study of response to subunit inactivated influenza vaccine. TCRdb passed the RT-PCR reads through MiXCR, listing each CDR3 protein once. The profile covers hundreds of thousands of distinct CDR3 sequences, with less than 30% appearing a single time and less than 2.5% taken by the ten largest. The sample consisted of CD4+ T cells sorted from PBMCs, taken roughly 5 days after vaccination. These receptors all come from a man aged 50 or older who received an inactivated influenza vaccine. Each CDR3 is given with its conserved first and last residue. D genes are given only for firm matches. Size is stated for part of the rows, as once, few or many counts, or as a class when the clone is expanded.

J: TRBJ1-6; size: few; length: 15; V: TRBV5-5; D: -; CDR3: CASSSLGTGDSPLHF; DNA: TGTGCCAGCAGCTCCCTCGGGACGGGGGATTCACCCCTCCACTTT
J: TRBJ2-1; size: few; length: 14; V: TRBV29-1; D: -; CDR3: CSAWGGSSYNEQFF; DNA: TGCAGCGCCTGGGGCGGGTCGAGCTACAATGAGCAGTTCTTC
J: TRBJ2-7; size: many; length: 19; V: TRBV9; D: TRBD2; CDR3: CASSPGGGRSRGSSYEQYF; DNA: TGTGCCAGCAGCCCCGGCGGCGGGAGGTCCCGAGGTAGCTCCTACGAGCAGTACTTC
J: TRBJ2-5; size: -; length: 15; V: TRBV18; D: -; CDR3: CASSPPLGNQETQYF; DNA: TGTGCCAGCTCACCCCCGCTGGGAAACCAAGAGACCCAGTACTTC
J: TRBJ2-5; size: few; length: 13; V: TRBV13; D: -; CDR3: CASSLGALETQYF; DNA: TGTGCCAGCAGCTTAGGAGCTTTGGAGACCCAGTACTTC
J: TRBJ2-7; size: -; length: 15; V: TRBV20-1; D: TRBD2; CDR3: CSARASGGAAYEQYF; DNA: TGCAGTGCTAGAGCTAGCGGGGGCGCGGCCTACGAGCAGTACTTC
J: TRBJ1-5; size: few; length: 14; V: TRBV20-1; D: -; CDR3: CSASEQYSNQPQHF; DNA: TGCAGTGCTAGTGAACAGTATAGCAATCAGCCCCAGCATTTT
J: TRBJ2-7; size: few; length: 14; V: TRBV5-5; D: TRBD2; CDR3: CASSSSGLPYEQYF; DNA: TGTGCCAGCAGCTCTAGCGGTCTGCCCTACGAGCAGTACTTC
J: TRBJ2-7; size: -; length: 11; V: TRBV5-1; D: -; CDR3: CASSTEGEQYF; DNA: TGCGCCAGCAGCACCGAGGGGGAGCAGTACTTC
J: TRBJ2-5; size: few; length: 15; V: TRBV4-2; D: TRBD2; CDR3: CASRGLAGLQETQYF; DNA: TGTGCCAGCAGGGGACTAGCGGGCCTCCAAGAGACCCAGTACTTC
J: TRBJ2-1; size: -; length: 13; V: TRBV20-1; D: TRBD2; CDR3: CSARIAGGGEQFF; DNA: TGCAGTGCCCGAATAGCGGGGGGGGGTGAGCAGTTCTTC
J: TRBJ2-1; size: -; length: 16; V: TRBV4-3; D: -; CDR3: CASSQGKVTTKDEQFF; DNA: TGCGCCAGCAGCCAAGGAAAGGTGACCACCAAAGATGAGCAGTTCTTC
J: TRBJ2-5; size: few; length: 14; V: TRBV6-5; D: -; CDR3: CASSYVGGKETQYF; DNA: TGTGCCAGCAGTTACGTGGGAGGCAAAGAGACCCAGTACTTC